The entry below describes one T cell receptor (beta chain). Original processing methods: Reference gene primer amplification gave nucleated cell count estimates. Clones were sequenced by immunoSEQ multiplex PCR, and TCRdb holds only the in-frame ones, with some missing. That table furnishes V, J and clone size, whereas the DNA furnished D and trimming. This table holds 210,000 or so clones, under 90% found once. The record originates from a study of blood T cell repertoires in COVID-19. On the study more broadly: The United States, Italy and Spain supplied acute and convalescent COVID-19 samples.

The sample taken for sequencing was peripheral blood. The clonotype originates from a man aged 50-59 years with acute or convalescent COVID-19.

This CDR3 is CAWSTGFGNTIYF. CDR3 DNA sequence: TGTGCCTGGTCGACAGGGTTCGGAAACACCATATATTTT. The chain recombines TRBV30 with TRBJ1-3; 7 nucleotides agree with TRBD1. The CDR3 covers 13 residues. Germline loops: CDR1 GTSNPN, CDR2 SVGIG (reference sequence). The junction had 5 bases not matched to a gene; V was cut back by 5 bases and J by 4 bases.